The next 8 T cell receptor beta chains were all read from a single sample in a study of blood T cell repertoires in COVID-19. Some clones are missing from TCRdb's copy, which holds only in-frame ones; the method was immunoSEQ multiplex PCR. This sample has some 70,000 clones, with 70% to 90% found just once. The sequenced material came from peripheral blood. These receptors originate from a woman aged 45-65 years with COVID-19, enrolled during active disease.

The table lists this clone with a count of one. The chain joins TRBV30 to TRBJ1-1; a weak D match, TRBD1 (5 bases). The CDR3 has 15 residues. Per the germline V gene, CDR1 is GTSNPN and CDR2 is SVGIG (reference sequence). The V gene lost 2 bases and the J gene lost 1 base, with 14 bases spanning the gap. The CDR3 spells CAWSRGRGGNTEAFF. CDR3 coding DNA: TGTGCCTGGAGTCGCGGACGGGGGGGGAACACTGAAGCTTTCTTT.

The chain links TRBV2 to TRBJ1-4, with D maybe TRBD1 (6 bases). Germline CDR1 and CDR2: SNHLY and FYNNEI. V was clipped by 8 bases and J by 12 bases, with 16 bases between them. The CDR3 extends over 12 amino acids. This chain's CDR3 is CASRTGQPELFF. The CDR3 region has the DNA TGTGCCAGCCGAACAGGGCAGCCAGAACTGTTTTTT.

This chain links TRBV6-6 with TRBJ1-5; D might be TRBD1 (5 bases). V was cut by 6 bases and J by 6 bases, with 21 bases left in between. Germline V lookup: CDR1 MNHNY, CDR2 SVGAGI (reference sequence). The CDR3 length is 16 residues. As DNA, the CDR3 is TGTGCCAGCAGCCAAGGGACCGGGAGGGACGGTCAGCCCCAGCATTTT. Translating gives CASSQGTGRDGQPQHF.

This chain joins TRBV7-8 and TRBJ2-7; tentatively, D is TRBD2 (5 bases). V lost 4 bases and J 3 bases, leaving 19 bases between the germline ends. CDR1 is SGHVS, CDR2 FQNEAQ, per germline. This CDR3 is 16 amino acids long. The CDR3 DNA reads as TGTGCCAGCAGCTCAGGCGGGCAGGTAACTTACTACGAGCAGTACTTC. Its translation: CASSSGGQVTYYEQYF.

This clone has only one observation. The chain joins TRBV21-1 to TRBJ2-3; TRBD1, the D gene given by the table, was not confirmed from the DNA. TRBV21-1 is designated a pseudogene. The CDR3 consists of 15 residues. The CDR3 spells CASTSDRVYTDTQYF. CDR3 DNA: TGTGCCAGCACCTCAGACAGGGTATACACAGATACGCAGTATTTT.

In DNA, the CDR3 is TGTGCCAGCAGCCAAGATACTTCTGGGCCCAGGGCAAACATTCAGTACTTC. It is translated as CASSQDTSGPRANIQYF. The V gene is TRBV3-1 (or the pseudogene TRBV3-2), the J gene TRBJ2-4; D possibly corresponds to TRBD1 (5 bases). CDR1 is LGHDT and CDR2 is YNNKEL in the germline V gene (reference sequence). The CDR3 covers 17 residues. The V gene lost 0 bases and the J gene lost 6 bases, with 18 bases spanning the gap.

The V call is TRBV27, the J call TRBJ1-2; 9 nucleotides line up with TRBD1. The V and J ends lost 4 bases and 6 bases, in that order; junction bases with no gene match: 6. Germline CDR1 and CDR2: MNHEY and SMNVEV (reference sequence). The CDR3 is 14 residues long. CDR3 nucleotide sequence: TGTGCCAGCAGTTCCTCGGACAGGGGAGATGGCTACACCTTC. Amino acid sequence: CASSSSDRGDGYTF.

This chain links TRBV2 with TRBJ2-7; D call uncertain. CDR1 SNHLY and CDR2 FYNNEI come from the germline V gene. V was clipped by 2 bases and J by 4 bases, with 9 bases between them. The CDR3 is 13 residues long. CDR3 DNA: TGTGCCAGCAGTGAACGACTGAATTACGAGCAGTACTTC. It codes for CASSERLNYEQYF. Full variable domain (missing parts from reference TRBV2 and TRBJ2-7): EPEVTQTPSHQVTQMGQEVILRCVPISNHLYFYWYRQILGQKVEFLVSFYNNEISEKSEIFDDQFSVERPDGSNFTLKIRSTKLEDSAMYFCASSERLNYEQYFGPGTRLTVT.